Listed below are T cell receptor beta chains from one sample, sequenced in a study of cytomegalovirus exposure and HLA in healthy donors. The method was immunoSEQ multiplex PCR; TCRdb's version includes in-frame clones alone and lacks a portion of them. The sample lists under 150,000 clones; more than 65% were seen once. Sequencing used PBMCs. These receptors were obtained from a man in his fifties in good health and CMV-seronegative. Both conserved end residues are part of each CDR3. A D gene is named only where the DNA matches it firmly. Clone size is given for some rows only: seen once, a few or many times, or a class if the clone is expanded.

d_gene,v_gene,abundance,j_gene,CDR3aa,CDR3nt
NA,TRBV18,NA,TRBJ2-3,CASSPSYTDTQYF,TGTGCCAGCTCACCAAGCTACACAGATACGCAGTATTTT
TRBD2,TRBV9,NA,TRBJ2-5,CASSVAPAGAETQYF,TGTGCCAGCAGCGTAGCCCCAGCGGGGGCGGAGACCCAGTACTTC
TRBD2,TRBV15,NA,TRBJ2-7,CATSRDLSGSGTYEQYF,TGTGCCACCAGCAGAGATCTCTCGGGCAGCGGGACCTACGAGCAGTACTTC
NA,TRBV19,NA,TRBJ1-5,CASSIAQGQPQHF,TGTGCCAGTAGTATAGCTCAGGGTCAGCCCCAGCATTTT
TRBD1,TRBV13,NA,TRBJ2-7,CASSPGQGYYEQYF,TGTGCCAGCAGCCCGGGACAGGGCTACTACGAGCAGTACTTC
TRBD1,TRBV2,NA,TRBJ1-3,CASSSTGVGSGNTIYF,TGTGCCAGCAGTTCCACAGGGGTGGGATCTGGAAACACCATATATTTT
NA,TRBV6-1,NA,TRBJ1-6,CASSADNSPLHF,TGTGCCAGCAGTGCCGATAATTCACCCCTCCACTTT
TRBD1,TRBV4-1,few,TRBJ1-5,CASSQVQQGASQPQHF,TGCGCCAGCAGCCAAGTACAACAGGGGGCTAGTCAGCCCCAGCATTTT
TRBD2,TRBV4-1,NA,TRBJ2-5,CASSLSTSGGQETQYF,TGCGCCAGCAGCCTATCGACTAGCGGGGGACAAGAGACCCAGTACTTC
NA,TRBV6-1,NA,TRBJ1-1,CASRLGFDTEAFF,TGTGCCAGCCGGTTGGGCTTTGACACTGAAGCTTTCTTT
TRBD2,TRBV27,NA,TRBJ2-5,CASSPLLAGTETQYF,TGTGCCAGCAGTCCTCTCCTAGCGGGGACGGAGACCCAGTACTTC
NA,TRBV5-6,NA,TRBJ1-5,CASSFGNQPQHF,TGTGCCAGCAGCTTCGGGAATCAGCCCCAGCATTTT
TRBD2,TRBV10-3,NA,TRBJ2-2,CAIRGTSGTSPTGELFF,TGTGCCATCAGGGGGACTTCCGGGACTAGCCCGACCGGGGAGCTGTTTTTT
NA,TRBV19,NA,TRBJ1-1,CASSTRGGEAFF,TGTGCCAGTAGTACGAGGGGAGGGGAAGCTTTCTTT
NA,TRBV5-6,few,TRBJ1-5,CASQEGNQPQHF,TGTGCCAGCCAAGAGGGAAATCAGCCCCAGCATTTT
NA,TRBV7-8,once,TRBJ2-3,CASSFLTDTQYF,TGTGCCAGCAGCTTCCTCACAGATACGCAGTATTTT
NA,TRBV27,NA,TRBJ1-2,CASSLSRGGDGYTF,TGTGCCAGCAGTTTATCCCGAGGGGGGGATGGCTACACCTTC
TRBD2,TRBV10-2,NA,TRBJ2-5,CASKSTSGIETQYF,TGCGCCAGCAAATCGACTAGCGGCATAGAGACCCAGTACTTC
TRBD2,TRBV4-2,NA,TRBJ2-7,CASSQVGGGISYEQYF,TGTGCCAGCAGCCAAGTGGGCGGGGGGATCAGCTACGAGCAGTACTTC
NA,TRBV5-6,NA,TRBJ1-1,CASSFRGGEAFF,TGTGCCAGCAGCTTTAGGGGGGGCGAAGCTTTCTTT
NA,TRBV27,NA,TRBJ2-7,CASSRDARYEQYF,TGTGCCAGCAGTCGGGATGCCCGGTACGAGCAGTACTTC
NA,TRBV28,NA,TRBJ2-7,CASSLWQAEQYF,TGTGCCAGCAGTTTATGGCAGGCCGAGCAGTACTTC
NA,TRBV11-3,NA,TRBJ2-3,CASSLRGIGLEDTQYF,TGTGCCAGCAGCCTCCGGGGGATAGGGTTAGAAGATACGCAGTATTTT
TRBD2,TRBV18,NA,TRBJ2-1,CASSLLAGAHNEQFF,TGTGCCAGCTCACTTCTAGCGGGGGCCCACAATGAGCAGTTCTTC
NA,TRBV6-6,NA,TRBJ1-1,CASTPPGRTEAFF,TGTGCCAGCACCCCCCCAGGGCGAACTGAAGCTTTCTTT
NA,TRBV9,NA,TRBJ2-1,CASSPGNEQFF,TGTGCCAGCAGCCCGGGGAATGAGCAGTTCTTC
NA,TRBV5-6,NA,TRBJ2-3,CASSLDSSTDTQYF,TGTGCCAGCAGCTTAGACAGTAGCACAGATACGCAGTATTTT
NA,TRBV19,NA,TRBJ1-5,CASTMGQMYSNQPQHF,TGTGCCAGTACCATGGGGCAGATGTATAGCAATCAGCCCCAGCATTTT
NA,TRBV27,NA,TRBJ2-7,CASSSILGGHRRGEQYF,TGTGCCAGCAGTTCCATTTTAGGGGGACATCGTCGAGGCGAGCAGTACTTC
NA,TRBV7-6,NA,TRBJ1-1,CASSPTGSRTEAFF,TGTGCCAGCAGCCCCACAGGGAGTAGGACTGAAGCTTTCTTT
TRBD2,TRBV6-1,NA,TRBJ2-7,CASSRGTSETYEQYF,TGTGCCAGCAGTAGGGGGACTAGCGAAACCTACGAGCAGTACTTC
TRBD2,TRBV7-8,NA,TRBJ2-5,CASSLMPPKRGEETQYF,TGTGCCAGCAGCTTAATGCCCCCGAAGCGGGGGGAGGAGACCCAGTACTTC
NA,TRBV9,NA,TRBJ2-1,CASSVVGSSYNEQFF,TGTGCCAGCAGCGTAGTTGGGAGCTCCTACAATGAGCAGTTCTTC
NA,TRBV6-6,NA,TRBJ1-5,CASSGPGDTGQPQHF,TGTGCCAGCAGTGGCCCAGGGGATACTGGTCAGCCCCAGCATTTT
NA,TRBV5-6,NA,TRBJ1-6,CASRHGGQINSPLHF,TGTGCCAGCAGGCATGGTGGACAGATTAATTCACCCCTCCACTTT
NA,TRBV6-1,NA,TRBJ2-7,CASKSDKFVQYF,TGTGCCAGCAAATCGGACAAATTCGTGCAGTACTTC
NA,TRBV10-3,NA,TRBJ2-2,CAISELTGELFF,TGTGCCATCAGTGAACTCACCGGGGAGCTGTTTTTT
TRBD1,TRBV5-1,NA,TRBJ1-1,CASSLGTGGDTEAFF,TGCGCCAGCAGCTTGGGGACAGGGGGAGACACTGAAGCTTTCTTT